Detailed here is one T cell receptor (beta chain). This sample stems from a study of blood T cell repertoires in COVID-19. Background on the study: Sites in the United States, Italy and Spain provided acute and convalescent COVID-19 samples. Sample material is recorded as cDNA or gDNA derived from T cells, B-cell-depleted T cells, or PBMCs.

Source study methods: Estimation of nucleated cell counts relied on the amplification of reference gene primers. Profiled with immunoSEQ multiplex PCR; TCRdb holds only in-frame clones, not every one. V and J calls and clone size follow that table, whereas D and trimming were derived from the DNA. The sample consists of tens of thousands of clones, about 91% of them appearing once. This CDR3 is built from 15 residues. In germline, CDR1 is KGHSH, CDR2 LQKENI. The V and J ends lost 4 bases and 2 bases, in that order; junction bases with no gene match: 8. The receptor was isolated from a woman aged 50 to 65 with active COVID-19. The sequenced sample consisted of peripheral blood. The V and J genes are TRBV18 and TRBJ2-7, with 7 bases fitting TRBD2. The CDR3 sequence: CASSHGGRETYEQYF. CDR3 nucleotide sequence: TGTGCCAGCTCACACGGCGGGCGGGAGACCTACGAGCAGTACTTC.